Listed below are T cell receptor beta chains from one sample, sequenced in a study of T cell clones after liver transplantation. Repertoires were generated with immunoSEQ multiplex PCR, while TCRdb's copy carries only in-frame clones and drops some. This sample has roughly 80,000 clones; approximately 87% occur once, and the top ten carry roughly 2.8%. Material: CD4+ T cells from blood, obtained at the 22-month timepoint. All receptors come from a human patient who received a liver transplant. Some T cells may be transferred from the graft donor. CDR3s include the opening cysteine and the closing phenylalanine or tryptophan.

V gene	J gene	CDR3 protein
TRBV9	TRBJ2-7	CASSDLLGDEQYF
TRBV30	TRBJ2-3	CAWSDRDLQYF
TRBV7-9	TRBJ2-7	CASSPLGSAGSYEQYF
TRBV29-1	TRBJ2-6	CSVPVAGANVLTF
TRBV6-1	TRBJ2-2	CASSPRDLNTGELFF
TRBV2	TRBJ1-1	CASRRTGAYEAFF
TRBV7-2	TRBJ2-1	CASSKTSGGAVNEQFF
TRBV13	TRBJ2-4	CASSRGQSIAKNIQYF
TRBV19	TRBJ2-1	CASSSTRGQEQFF
TRBV11-3	TRBJ2-3	CASRPGGRSGEDTQYF
TRBV28	TRBJ1-1	CASSGGSDTEAFF
TRBV5-1	TRBJ2-3	CASSDRTSGGVDTQYF
TRBV5-1	TRBJ2-2	CASSRGQGSVGELFF
TRBV5-1	TRBJ2-7	CASSGGLAGEVTYEQYF